The T cell receptor beta chain under discussion was sequenced for a study of T-cell memory formation after mild COVID-19. Per the germline V gene, CDR1 is MNHEY and CDR2 is SMNVEV (reference sequence). J gave up 0 bases and V 3 bases, and 10 bases lay outside the gene matches. The CDR3 has 17 amino acids. Using constant-segment primers, 5'RACE produced TCR alpha and TCR beta cDNA libraries carrying sample barcodes and UMIs. Using its own MiXCR run on the 5' RACE reads, TCRdb lists one record per CDR3 protein. The data hold about 140,000 distinct CDR3 sequences, with around 15% observed a single time. This clonotype was counted only a few times.

The clonotype was recovered from an adult woman who had mild COVID-19 (a few samples of this study predate the infection). Cell type and time point are not known. The chain couples TRBV27 to TRBJ2-7, with 8 bases identical to TRBD2. Specimen: PBMCs or a T cell subset sorted from them (not recorded which). The CDR3 DNA reads TGTGCCAGCAGTTTTAATTACGCGGGAGGAATCTCCTACGAGCAGTACTTC. Protein product: CASSFNYAGGISYEQYF.